The present T cell receptor (beta chain) was sequenced within a study of T cell responses to AZD1222 COVID-19 vaccine. Germline V gene sequence: CDR1 SGHNT, CDR2 YENEEA. This CDR3 is 16 amino acids long. Between the trimmed V and J ends, which lost 1 base and 0 bases, there was a span of 7 bases. Repertoires were generated with immunoSEQ multiplex PCR, while TCRdb's copy carries only in-frame clones and drops some. The sample shows roughly 100,000 clones, roughly 84% of them seen only once. As concerns this clone: As yet, its antigen is unknown.

Study observations and caveats: Nearly half of spike-specific TCRs reportedly target unmutated variant regions.

Material: peripheral blood, obtained on day 0 of AZD1222 vaccination. The TCR sequence derives from an adult in good health. The chain is built from TRBV11-3 and TRBJ2-6; no firm D call. The CDR3 nucleotides read TGTGCCAGCAGCTTAGGCGGTAGCTCTGGGGCCAACGTCCTGACTTTC. Translated: CASSLGGSSGANVLTF.